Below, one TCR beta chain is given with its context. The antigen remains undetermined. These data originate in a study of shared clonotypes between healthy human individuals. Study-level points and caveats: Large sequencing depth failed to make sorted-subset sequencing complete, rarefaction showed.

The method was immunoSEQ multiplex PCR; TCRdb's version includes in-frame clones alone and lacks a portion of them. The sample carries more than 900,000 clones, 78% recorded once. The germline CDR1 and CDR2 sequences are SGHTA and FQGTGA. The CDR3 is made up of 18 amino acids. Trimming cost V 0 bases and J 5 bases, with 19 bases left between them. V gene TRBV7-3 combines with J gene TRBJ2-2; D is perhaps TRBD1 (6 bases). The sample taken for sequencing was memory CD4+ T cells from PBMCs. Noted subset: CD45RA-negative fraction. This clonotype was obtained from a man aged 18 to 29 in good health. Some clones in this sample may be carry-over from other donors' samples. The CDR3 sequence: CASSLTPATGRWTGELFF. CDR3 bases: TGTGCCAGCAGCTTAACCCCCGCCACAGGGCGTTGGACCGGGGAGCTGTTTTTT.